Each of the 13 T cell receptor beta chains below was sequenced from the same sample in a study of neurological immune-mediated disorders (dated 2019 in TCRdb). The library was obtained by 5' RACE. Sequencing instrument: Illumina HiSeq 2500. The public reads were reanalyzed by TCRdb: fastp trimming at Q25, MiXCR alignment, in-frame beta chains only. Records with the same CDR3 protein are collapsed into one entry carrying the most frequent genes and DNA. The sample contains 80,000 or so distinct CDR3 sequences, roughly 9% of them found a single time. The ten largest clonotypes hold less than 2% of the sample. Sequenced input: PBMCs. The receptors stem from a man in his forties or fifties in good health.

This clonotype has at least ten counts. The CDR3 bases are TGTGCCATCAGTGAGTTTGCAAGCGAGCAGTACTTC. Residues: CAISEFASEQYF. This sequence joins TRBV10-3 and TRBJ2-7; D gene unclear. V was shortened by 1 base and J by 6 bases, with 7 bases between the two germline ends. The CDR3 consists of 12 residues. Germline V gives CDR1 ENHRY, CDR2 SYGVKD.

This clonotype showed up many times. The gene calls are TRBV7-6 and TRBJ2-5; 7 bases are shared with TRBD1. V lost 0 bases, J lost 4 bases, and 5 bases stayed unmatched. The CDR3 runs 15 residues. Germline CDR1 reads SGHVS; CDR2 reads FNYEAQ. CDR3 sequence (DNA): TGTGCCAGCAGCTTAGCGGTCAGGGGGAGAGAGACCCAGTACTTC. It yields the protein CASSLAVRGRETQYF.

This clonotype was counted ten times or more. The chain is built from TRBV27 and TRBJ2-5, with D maybe TRBD2 (6 bases). Germline CDR1 reads MNHEY; CDR2 reads SMNVEV (reference sequence). CDR3 length: 16 residues. Trimming took off 7 bases at V and 3 bases at J, with 21 bases between the two ends. DNA for the CDR3: TGTGCCAGCACCCCTGGGTGGGGGGTTTCGGAAGAGACCCAGTACTTC. Its translation: CASTPGWGVSEETQYF.

This clonotype was counted once. Given the absence of the conserved phenylalanine or tryptophan at the CDR3 end, a read error is likely. V is TRBV20-1 and J is TRBJ1-4; maybe TRBD1 (6 bases). The CDR3 sequence is 11 residues long. The germline CDR1 and CDR2 sequences are DFQATT and SNEGSKA (reference sequence). CDR3 nucleotides: TGCAGTGCCGAGGGGGTTGAAGAACTGTTTTCT. Residues: CSAEGVEELFS.

This clonotype was found many times. The chain carries TRBV29-1 and TRBJ1-3; D gene unclear. There are 13 residues in the CDR3. In germline, CDR1 is SQVTM, CDR2 ANQGSEA. V was trimmed by 7 bases and J by 0 bases, leaving 10 bases between them. CDR3 in DNA: TGCAGCGCCACGAAGGCCTCTGGAAACACCATATATTTT. Translated: CSATKASGNTIYF.

This clonotype came up many times. The V gene is TRBV3-1, the J gene TRBJ2-3; a possible D gene is TRBD1 (6 bases). With 0 bases removed from V and 4 bases from J, the gap between germline ends came to 17 bases. CDR1 and CDR2 (germline): LGHDT, YNNKEL (reference sequence). There are 17 residues in the CDR3. CDR3 in amino acids: CASSQEGRGQKADTQYF. The CDR3 nucleotides are TGTGCCAGCAGCCAAGAAGGACGCGGACAGAAGGCAGATACGCAGTATTTT.

This clonotype was detected ten times or more. The chain combines TRBV10-3 with TRBJ2-7, with D uncertain. The CDR3 is 12 residues long. The V gene lost 0 bases and the J gene lost 4 bases, with 4 bases spanning the gap. The V gene's germline CDR1 is ENHRY and CDR2 SYGVKD. The DNA for the CDR3 is TGTGCCATCAGTGAGTCTTTTTACGAGCAGTACTTC. It yields the protein CAISESFYEQYF.

Many counts were recorded for this clonotype. The rearrangement joins TRBV5-1 to TRBJ2-7, with D maybe TRBD1 (6 bases). The CDR3 is 14 amino acids. V dropped 0 bases and J dropped 4 bases, with 11 bases sitting between them. CDR1 SGHRS and CDR2 YFSETQ come from the germline V gene. The CDR3 region has the DNA TGCGCCAGCAGCTTGGAACAGGGTAATTACGAGCAGTACTTC. This translates into CASSLEQGNYEQYF.

This clonotype was detected ten times or more. The chain recombines TRBV29-1 with TRBJ1-2; 9 bases are a match to TRBD1. The V gene's germline CDR1 is SQVTM and CDR2 ANQGSEA. The junction had 9 bases not matched to a gene; V was cut back by 5 bases and J by 8 bases. This CDR3 is 13 amino acids long. The CDR3 sequence: CSVRPGQGTGYTF. The CDR3 DNA follows: TGCAGCGTTCGTCCGGGACAGGGTACGGGCTACACCTTC.

The gene calls are TRBV5-6 and TRBJ1-4; TRBD1 might be the D (5 bases). CDR3 length: 15 amino acids. V dropped 4 bases and J dropped 0 bases, with 10 bases sitting between them. Germline V gives CDR1 SGHDT, CDR2 YYEEEE. CDR3 nucleotide sequence: TGTGCCAGCAGCGTTTGGGGGGCAACTAATGAAAAACTGTTTTTT. It specifies CASSVWGATNEKLFF.

This clonotype was found many times. The chain uses TRBV2 and TRBJ2-3; D might be TRBD1 (6 bases). Germline lookup yields CDR1 SNHLY and CDR2 FYNNEI. The CDR3 is 13 amino acids. V was trimmed by 5 bases and J by 4 bases, leaving 10 bases between them. CDR3 region: CASSLPGADTQYF. CDR3 nucleotide sequence: TGTGCCAGCAGTTTACCAGGGGCAGATACGCAGTATTTT.

A note on this clonotype: At one end the junction does not follow the germline gene, possibly because of a read error. The CDR3 nucleotides read TGTGCCAGCAGTTACGGGACTAGCCAGGAGACACAGTACTTC. Translated, it gives CASSYGTSQETQYF. This chain links TRBV9 with TRBJ2-5; TRBD2 aligns across 9 bases. CDR1 SGDLS and CDR2 YYNGEE come from the germline V gene. CDR3 length equals 14 residues.

A note on this clonotype: A much larger clone lies a single base off, so this may be a read error. The chain recombines TRBV2 with TRBJ1-5, with TRBD1 as a possible D gene (5 bases). Germline CDR1 SNHLY, CDR2 FYNNEI. V was clipped by 10 bases and J by 4 bases, with 23 bases between them. The CDR3 totals 16 residues. The CDR3 sequence is CANRPDTGLLNQPQHF. DNA of the CDR3: TGTGCCAACAGGCCCGACACCGGTCTACTGAATCAGCCCCAGCATTTT.